The 14 T cell receptor beta chains presented below share a single source sample, sequenced in a study of blood T cell repertoires in COVID-19. Here immunoSEQ multiplex PCR was the method, and the copy in TCRdb shows in-frame clones only, minus some. The table includes 250,000 to 300,000 clones, 70% to 90% detected once. Sequenced sample: PBMCs or T cells enriched from blood (not recorded which). Receptors were obtained from a woman aged 45-59 years who had recovered from COVID-19.

This clone was seen a single time. V and J are TRBV5-1 and TRBJ1-4; TRBD1 aligns across 9 bases. CDR3 length: 14 amino acids. CDR1 is SGHRS and CDR2 is YFSETQ in the germline V gene. V lost 4 bases and J lost 5; bases outside the gene matches: 3. CDR3 region: CASSAGQGNEKLFF. As DNA, the CDR3 is TGCGCCAGCAGCGCGGGACAGGGAAATGAAAAACTGTTTTTT.

The chain couples TRBV28 to TRBJ2-5; D is perhaps TRBD1 (5 bases). Trimming removed 4 bases from V and 3 bases from J, with 15 bases in between. The CDR3 consists of 15 residues. In germline, CDR1 is MDHEN, CDR2 SYDVKM. CDR3 in amino acids: CASSSLARVEETQYF. The DNA of the CDR3 is TGTGCCAGCAGTTCGTTAGCCAGGGTGGAAGAGACCCAGTACTTC.

This clone was counted a single time. The V and J genes are TRBV19 and TRBJ1-3, with D perhaps TRBD1 (5 bases). The CDR3 length is 18 residues. The V end was cut by 6 bases, the J end by 0 bases, with 21 bases between. Looked up from germline, CDR1 is LNHDA and CDR2 is SQIVND (reference sequence). The CDR3 region is CASSPRRPGTNSGNTIYF. The CDR3 DNA reads as TGTGCCAGTAGCCCACGCCGGCCAGGGACTAACTCTGGAAACACCATATATTTT. Supplemented by reference TRBV19 and TRBJ1-3, the full variable domain reads DGGITQSPKYLFRKEGQNVTLSCEQNLNHDAMYWYRQDPGQGLRLIYYSQIVNDFQKGDIAEGYSVSREKKESFPLTVTSAQKNPTAFYLCASSPRRPGTNSGNTIYFGEGSWLTVV.

V gene TRBV7-9 combines with J gene TRBJ2-1; tentative D call: TRBD1 (6 bases). Germline V lookup: CDR1 SEHNR, CDR2 FQNEAQ (reference sequence). This CDR3 comprises 16 residues. V dropped 5 bases and J dropped 4 bases, with 18 bases sitting between them. The CDR3: CASSRLDSRGYNEQFF. The CDR3 bases are TGTGCCAGCAGCCGTCTGGACAGTAGAGGTTACAATGAGCAGTTCTTC. The whole variable domain, filled in from reference TRBV7-9 and TRBJ2-1, reads DTGVSQNPRHKITKRGQNVTFRCDPISEHNRLYWYRQTLGQGPEFLTYFQNEAQLEKSRLLSDRFSAERPKGSFSTLEIQRTEQGDSAMYLCASSRLDSRGYNEQFFGPGTRLTVL.

J is TRBJ1-4 and V is TRBV5-1, with D unclear. The CDR3 runs to 13 residues. Germline CDR1 and CDR2: SGHRS and YFSETQ. The V end lost 0 bases, the J end lost 8 bases, and 8 bases lay between the germline ends. The CDR3 nucleotides are TGCGCCAGCAGCTTGGCCTCCACAGAAAAACTGTTTTTT. Its protein is CASSLASTEKLFF.

The rearrangement joins TRBV14 to TRBJ1-3; 7 bases are a match to TRBD1. Germline CDR1 SGHDN, CDR2 FVKESK. The CDR3 totals 15 residues. V shed 4 bases, J shed 1 base, and the junction held 4 bases outside the gene matches. As DNA, the CDR3 is TGTGCCAGCAGCCGACACAGGGGTTCTGGAAACACCATATATTTT. Translation gives CASSRHRGSGNTIYF. The full variable domain, in which reference TRBV14 and TRBJ1-3 provide the parts outside the CDR3, is EAGVTQFPSHSVIEKGQTVTLRCDPISGHDNLYWYRRVMGKEIKFLLHFVKESKQDESGMPNNRFLAERTGGTYSTLKVQPAELEDSGVYFCASSRHRGSGNTIYFGEGSWLTVV.

The chain uses TRBV20-1 and TRBJ1-2; D ambiguous. Trimming stripped 5 bases from V and 8 bases from J, with 9 bases between. CDR1 is DFQATT, CDR2 SNEGSKA, per germline (reference sequence). The CDR3 has 10 amino acids. CDR3 sequence reads: CSAPRVGYTF. DNA of the CDR3: TGCAGTGCTCCTCGTGTCGGCTACACCTTC.

This clone was seen only once. The V gene is TRBV5-1, the J gene TRBJ2-1; maybe TRBD2 (6 bases). V shed 0 bases and J shed 4 bases, with 11 bases lying between them. Germline assignment: CDR1 SGHRS and CDR2 YFSETQ. There are 15 residues in the CDR3. CDR3 DNA sequence: TGCGCCAGCAGCTTGGCCAGCGGGTGGTACAATGAGCAGTTCTTC. Its protein product is CASSLASGWYNEQFF.

V is TRBV30 and J is TRBJ1-2; D is undetermined. From germline, CDR1 is GTSNPN and CDR2 SVGIG (reference sequence). The CDR3 runs 12 residues. V was pared by 0 bases and J by 14 bases, with 16 bases between. The DNA of the CDR3 is TGTGCCTGGAGTGTATTTAGACAAGGAGGAACCTTC. Residues: CAWSVFRQGGTF.

The gene calls are TRBV28 and TRBJ1-2; TRBD1 matches 7 bases. From germline, CDR1 is MDHEN and CDR2 SYDVKM. Trimming removed 8 bases from V and 9 bases from J; junction bases left unmatched: 9. This CDR3 spans 12 amino acids. CDR3 DNA sequence: TGTGCCAGCCTCTCCGACAGGGATAGCTACACCTTC. Residues: CASLSDRDSYTF.

The genes are TRBV20-1 and TRBJ2-4; weak D call: TRBD1 (5 bases). V dropped 3 bases and J dropped 4 bases, with 10 bases sitting between them. The length of the CDR3 is 13 residues. Germline CDR1 is DFQATT and CDR2 is SNEGSKA (reference sequence). This CDR3 reads CSASSQGKNIQYF. CDR3 DNA: TGCAGTGCTAGTTCCCAGGGTAAAAACATTCAGTACTTC.

This rearrangement joins TRBV3-1 (or the pseudogene TRBV3-2) to TRBJ2-1; 10 positions agree with TRBD2. V was clipped by 8 bases and J by 4 bases; unmatched bases: 8. Germline V lookup: CDR1 LGHDT, CDR2 YNNKEL (reference sequence). CDR3 length equals 15 residues. CDR3: CASGPQLAGYNEQFF. The CDR3 nucleotides read TGTGCCAGCGGCCCCCAACTAGCGGGATACAATGAGCAGTTCTTC.

The chain links TRBV5-1 to TRBJ2-5; 8 nucleotides line up with TRBD1. Trimming removed 7 bases from V and 4 bases from J; junction bases left unmatched: 3. This CDR3 region has 12 residues. The germline V gene encodes CDR1 SGHRS and CDR2 YFSETQ. CDR3 in amino acids: CASGQGGETQYF. Here the CDR3 DNA reads TGCGCCAGCGGACAGGGTGGAGAGACCCAGTACTTC.

V usage is TRBV28 and J usage is TRBJ1-2; 8 positions agree with TRBD1. Germline V lookup: CDR1 MDHEN, CDR2 SYDVKM. The CDR3 has 13 residues. Trimming took 1 base from V and 8 from J; bases not matched to a gene: 3. The CDR3 spells CASSLLDRGGYTF. CDR3 nucleotide sequence: TGTGCCAGCAGTTTATTAGACAGGGGAGGCTACACCTTC.